What follows is one T cell receptor beta chain and its context. Only in-frame clones appear in the TCRdb table, and some are missing; sequencing was by immunoSEQ multiplex PCR. The sample shows about 240,000 clones, about 93% of them seen only once. The sample belongs to a study of blood T cell repertoires in COVID-19. CDR1 and CDR2 from the germline V gene are LNHDA and SQIVND (reference sequence). The CDR3 covers 14 residues. Trimming took 8 bases from V and 1 from J; bases not matched to a gene: 6. The chain couples TRBV19 to TRBJ1-1; 8 bases are shared with TRBD1. What was sequenced was peripheral blood. This clonotype originated in a man younger than 40 with COVID-19, enrolled during active disease. The CDR3 loop reads CASQRGTGNTEAFF. The CDR3 DNA is TGTGCCAGTCAACGAGGGACAGGGAACACTGAAGCTTTCTTT.